The 26 T cell receptor beta chains below all came from one sample that was sequenced in a study of CD8 T cells in ankylosing spondylitis. Their antigens are not known. Points from the study as a whole: A TCR beta motif made of fewer than ten highly homologous variants seemed typical of ankylosing spondylitis blood.

TCRdb passed the 5' RACE reads through MiXCR, listing each CDR3 protein once. Seen here are 700,000 to 850,000 distinct CDR3 sequences, 10% to 15% observed once, and the top ten hold under 0.6%. The sequenced material came from blood, either unsorted or a sorted T cell fraction (not recorded which). The receptors shown here come from a male donor with ankylosing spondylitis.

This chain connects TRBV2 to TRBJ2-5, with D possibly TRBD2 on 5 matching bases. CDR3 length equals 12 residues. CDR1 and CDR2 from the germline V gene are SNHLY and FYNNEI. V gave up 4 bases and J gave up 10 bases, with 13 bases separating them. CDR3 bases: TGTGCCAGCAGTGGTGGAGGCAGTAACCAGTACTTC. This codes for CASSGGGSNQYF.

This chain links TRBV6-2 or TRBV6-3 with TRBJ2-3; a weak D match, TRBD1 (5 bases). Trimming removed 4 bases at V and 9 bases at J, with 11 bases between. This CDR3 is built from 12 residues. Germline CDR1 and CDR2: MNHEY and SVGEGT. CDR3 region: CASSSTAITQYF. DNA of the CDR3: TGTGCCAGCAGTTCGACAGCAATCACGCAGTATTTT.

This clonotype was seen many times. V gene TRBV24-1 combines with J gene TRBJ2-3; D not certain. The CDR3 is made up of 15 amino acids. V lost 1 base to trimming and J lost 0 bases, with 7 bases between them. Per the germline V gene, CDR1 is KGHDR and CDR2 is SFDVKD. Here the CDR3 DNA reads TGTGCCACCAGTGATTTCGGGCGGAGCACAGATACGCAGTATTTT. This encodes CATSDFGRSTDTQYF.

The J gene is TRBJ1-2, the V gene TRBV29-1, with unresolved D. CDR1 is SQVTM and CDR2 is ANQGSEA in the germline V gene. V dropped 7 bases and J dropped 5 bases, with 14 bases sitting between them. The CDR3 is 12 residues long. CDR3 in DNA: TGCAGCGCTAAAATCGGTGTTTATGGCTACACCTTC. It is translated as CSAKIGVYGYTF.

This sequence joins TRBV9 and TRBJ1-1; D ambiguous. The CDR3 is 14 residues long. Germline V gene lookup returns CDR1 SGDLS and CDR2 YYNGEE. Trimming stripped 0 bases from V and 1 base from J, with 7 bases between. This CDR3 reads CASSVDVRNTEAFF. CDR3 coding DNA: TGTGCCAGCAGCGTAGATGTCCGGAACACTGAAGCTTTCTTT.

This clonotype was seen more than once but under ten times. V gene TRBV6-1 combines with J gene TRBJ2-5; D perhaps matches TRBD1 (5 bases). Germline V lookup: CDR1 MNHNS, CDR2 SASEGT. CDR3 size: 15 residues. The V and J ends lost 7 bases and 3 bases respectively, with 18 bases between them. The chain's CDR3 is CASIWGQGRKETQYF. CDR3 DNA sequence: TGTGCCAGCATCTGGGGCCAGGGAAGGAAAGAGACCCAGTACTTC.

This clonotype was observed a few times. The J gene is TRBJ1-1, the V gene TRBV28, with D unresolved. Germline CDR1 reads MDHEN; CDR2 reads SYDVKM. Deletions cut 6 bases from V and 4 bases from J, with 9 bases between. The CDR3 has 12 residues. CDR3 in DNA: TGTGCCAGCAGGTACACGCTCACTGAAGCTTTCTTT. Protein sequence: CASRYTLTEAFF.

In this sample, this clonotype turned up a few times. The chain uses TRBV20-1 and TRBJ1-5; D unresolved. The V gene lost 3 bases and the J gene lost 4 bases, with 16 bases spanning the gap. Looked up from germline, CDR1 is DFQATT and CDR2 is SNEGSKA (reference sequence). There are 15 residues in the CDR3. CDR3 amino acids: CSASSSQVPNQPQHF. For the CDR3, the DNA is TGCAGTGCTAGTTCGTCGCAGGTCCCAAATCAGCCCCAGCATTTT.

CDR3: CAISGGGVGGEQYF. The CDR3 DNA is TGTGCCATCAGCGGTGGGGGGGTGGGCGGCGAGCAGTACTTC. The gene calls are TRBV10-3 and TRBJ2-7, with 7 positions matching TRBD2. The CDR3 consists of 14 residues. The germline CDR1 and CDR2 sequences are ENHRY and SYGVKD. V shed 6 bases and J 6 bases; nucleotides not matched to a gene: 11.

V is TRBV6-4 and J is TRBJ1-1, with 9 bases aligning to TRBD1. Trimming took 6 bases from V and 4 from J; bases not matched to a gene: 12. The CDR3 covers 16 residues. Germline-derived CDR1 and CDR2 are MRHNA and SNTAGT. The CDR3 DNA reads as TGTGCCAGCAGAGGTACAGGGGGCCCTCGGGGCACTGAAGCTTTCTTT. This encodes CASRGTGGPRGTEAFF.

This clonotype was counted a few times. The rearrangement uses TRBV15 and TRBJ1-6; 10 bases are shared with TRBD1. The CDR3 loop spans 13 amino acids. J lost 7 bases, V lost 8 bases, and 2 bases had no gene match. Germline CDR1 reads LNHNV; CDR2 reads YYDKDF (reference sequence). Here the CDR3 reads CATAGQGNSPLHF. DNA for the CDR3: TGTGCCACCGCGGGACAGGGGAATTCACCCCTCCACTTT.

This clonotype was counted many times. DNA for the CDR3: TGTGCCAGCAGCGAGGGACAGGGCCTGCCTGAAGCTTTCTTT. Protein product: CASSEGQGLPEAFF. V usage is TRBV5-6 and J usage is TRBJ1-1; TRBD1 matches 9 bases. This CDR3 is 14 amino acids long. CDR1 is SGHDT and CDR2 is YYEEEE in the germline V gene. V was clipped by 4 bases and J by 6 bases; unmatched bases: 7.

This clonotype occurred many times. V gene TRBV6-5 combines with J gene TRBJ2-1, with TRBD2 matching 7 bases. CDR3 length: 15 amino acids. The V gene end was trimmed by 4 bases and the J gene end by 9 bases; junction bases not matched to a gene: 12. CDR1 is MNHEY, CDR2 SVGAGI, per germline. CDR3 amino acids: CASSSSGMREGEQFF. CDR3 in DNA: TGTGCCAGCAGTTCCTCAGGGATGAGGGAGGGTGAGCAGTTCTTC.

The chain couples TRBV5-6 to TRBJ1-4; unclear D gene. The CDR3 extends over 14 amino acids. With 4 bases removed from V and 8 bases from J, the gap between germline ends came to 15 bases. Germline loops: CDR1 SGHDT, CDR2 YYEEEE. CDR3 sequence (DNA): TGTGCCAGCAGCCTAGGGTGGGGAAGCGAAAAACTGTTTTTT. Translation gives CASSLGWGSEKLFF.

This clonotype turned up a few times. V and J are TRBV20-1 and TRBJ2-7; 11 bases match TRBD1. After removal of 1 base from V and 3 bases from J, the junction contained 8 bases not matched to a gene. The CDR3 runs to 16 residues. Germline V gene lookup returns CDR1 DFQATT and CDR2 SNEGSKA (reference sequence). DNA for the CDR3: TGCAGTGCTAGAGGGACTGGACAGGGGGCGATCTACGAGCAGTACTTC. This codes for CSARGTGQGAIYEQYF.

This clonotype was counted a few times. This chain uses TRBV20-1 with TRBJ1-1; 7 positions match TRBD1. Germline-derived CDR1 and CDR2 are DFQATT and SNEGSKA (reference sequence). The CDR3 runs to 13 residues. V dropped 3 bases and J dropped 6; count of bases not matched to a gene: 7. The CDR3 here is CSASRQGIAEAFF. CDR3 coding DNA: TGCAGTGCTAGTCGACAGGGAATCGCTGAAGCTTTCTTT.

The rearrangement joins TRBV7-8 to TRBJ2-5, with D possibly being TRBD2 (6 bases). The V end was cut by 4 bases, the J end by 6 bases, with 21 bases between. The CDR3 loop spans 16 amino acids. Germline CDR1 and CDR2: SGHVS and FQNEAQ. The CDR3 sequence is CASSSLRTRGYQTQYF. The CDR3 nucleotides are TGTGCCAGCAGCTCCCTCAGGACACGGGGGTACCAGACCCAGTACTTC.

This rearrangement joins TRBV5-1 to TRBJ2-4; D possibly corresponds to TRBD1 (5 bases). The CDR3 is 13 residues long. Germline V gene lookup returns CDR1 SGHRS and CDR2 YFSETQ. Trimming took 0 bases from V and 13 from J, leaving 14 bases between them. CDR3 in DNA: TGCGCCAGCAGCTTGGCTAGGGGCGGCCCGCAGTACTTC. Translation gives CASSLARGGPQYF.

This chain connects TRBV20-1 to TRBJ2-1, with 9 bases matching TRBD2. CDR1 is DFQATT, CDR2 SNEGSKA, per germline (reference sequence). The CDR3 runs to 17 residues. The junction had 9 bases not matched to a gene; V was cut back by 1 base and J by 2 bases. The DNA for the CDR3 is TGCAGTGCTAGAGTCGGCGGAGCGGGAGGCACCTACAATGAGCAGTTCTTC. Protein product: CSARVGGAGGTYNEQFF.

The sample holds a few counts of this clonotype. V usage is TRBV10-3 and J usage is TRBJ1-1; no definite D call. CDR1 and CDR2 (germline): ENHRY, SYGVKD. The CDR3 length is 13 residues. The V end lost 3 bases, the J end lost 3 bases, and 8 bases lay between the germline ends. The CDR3 loop reads CAISELGDTEAFF. CDR3 DNA sequence: TGTGCCATCAGTGAATTGGGCGACACTGAAGCTTTCTTT.

Notes on this clonotype: The CDR3 end shows no conserved phenylalanine or tryptophan, and so a read error is likely. The genes are TRBV20-1 and TRBJ2-7; D is perhaps TRBD2 (6 bases). This CDR3 is 14 amino acids long. V dropped 5 bases and J dropped 5 bases, with 19 bases sitting between them. From germline, CDR1 is DFQATT and CDR2 SNEGSKA (reference sequence). The CDR3 bases are TGCAGTGCTCCCCCCGTAGGAGGGGTGAACGAGCAGTACTTA. This codes for CSAPPVGGVNEQYL.

This clonotype was seen at least ten times. The chain links TRBV7-9 to TRBJ2-2; unclear D gene. Germline CDR1 reads SEHNR; CDR2 reads FQNEAQ (reference sequence). The germline V and J ends were trimmed by 5 bases and 6 bases, with 4 bases remaining between them. The length of the CDR3 is 11 residues. The CDR3 region has the DNA TGTGCCAGCAGCCGTGCCGGGGAGCTGTTTTTT. Amino acids: CASSRAGELFF.

There are a few counts of this clonotype. This sequence joins TRBV6-2 or TRBV6-3 and TRBJ1-2, with 7 nucleotides matching TRBD1. Trimming took 8 bases from V and 4 from J; bases not matched to a gene: 13. The CDR3 loop spans 15 amino acids. The germline V gene has CDR1 MNHEY and CDR2 SVGEGT. The CDR3 reads CASCTGDFGVYGYTF. CDR3 DNA: TGTGCCAGCTGCACAGGGGACTTTGGAGTCTATGGCTACACCTTC.

This rearrangement joins TRBV9 to TRBJ2-7; D is possibly TRBD2 (6 bases). This CDR3 is built from 15 residues. The V end lost 2 bases, the J end lost 0 bases, and 12 bases lay between the germline ends. Germline CDR1 is SGDLS and CDR2 is YYNGEE. The CDR3 nucleotides read TGTGCCAGCAGCGTGGGGTGGGGGGACTCCTACGAGCAGTACTTC. Protein product: CASSVGWGDSYEQYF.

The chain links TRBV6-2 or TRBV6-3 to TRBJ2-3, with D tentatively TRBD2 (5 bases). Trimming removed 6 bases from V and 3 bases from J, with 13 bases in between. CDR1 MNHEY and CDR2 SVGEGT come from the germline V gene. The CDR3 runs 14 residues. The CDR3 protein is CASSRRTPTDTQYF. CDR3 coding DNA: TGTGCCAGCAGCCGTAGGACTCCTACAGATACGCAGTATTTT.

This clonotype appeared many times. This sequence joins TRBV4-3 and TRBJ1-1; TRBD1 matches at 8 bases. Germline V gene data show CDR1 as LGHNA and CDR2 as YSLEER. The CDR3 totals 16 residues. V gave up 5 bases and J gave up 0 bases; unmatched junction bases: 8. This CDR3 is CASSKGTGNMNTEAFF. Written as DNA, the CDR3 is TGCGCCAGCAGCAAAGGGACAGGCAATATGAACACTGAAGCTTTCTTT.